The 17 T cell receptor beta chains below come from one sample, sequenced in a study of vaccination and CD4 T cells after COVID-19. No antigens are known for them. The Oncomine TCR Beta short-read assay was applied to DNA of cultured CD4+ T cells. Genomic DNA extraction was carried out from cultured CD4+ T cells. TCRdb analysed the PCR reads with MiXCR anew, one entry per CDR3 protein. The sample consists of several thousand distinct CDR3 sequences, around 41% of them appearing once. Treatment reported: approximately nine-day PBMC culture with coronavirus spike peptide pools or control peptides (ViraFEST assay). CD4+ T-cell collection from the unexposed donor predated the COVID-19 pandemic (2011-2018). The sequencing input was CD4+ T cells from blood, cultured in vitro. The receptors stem from a human donor in good health.

This clonotype is categorized as medium-sized. This chain connects TRBV27 to TRBJ2-2; 13 nucleotides line up with TRBD2. The CDR3 spans 17 residues. Germline V gene sequence: CDR1 MNHEY, CDR2 SMNVEV (reference sequence). The V gene end was trimmed by 7 bases and the J gene end by 6 bases; junction bases not matched to a gene: 11. CDR3 in DNA: TGTGCCAGCACCCCGTTCGGACTAGCGGGAGAATCCGGGGAGCTGTTTTTT. It specifies CASTPFGLAGESGELFF.

The gene calls are TRBV6-2 or TRBV6-3 and TRBJ2-7, with D unresolved. This CDR3 contains 12 residues. Per germline, CDR1 MNHEY and CDR2 SVGEGT. The V and J ends lost 5 bases and 4 bases respectively, with 9 bases between them. CDR3 sequence reads: CASSETRYEQYF. The CDR3 nucleotides are TGTGCCAGCAGTGAGACTCGTTACGAGCAGTACTTC.

The count of this clonotype is one. The chain combines TRBV19 with TRBJ2-1; 8 bases fit TRBD2. Germline V gene sequence: CDR1 LNHDA, CDR2 SQIVND (reference sequence). The CDR3 has 15 amino acids. Germline trimming cut 3 bases from V and 4 bases from J; bases unmatched to any gene: 5. The DNA of the CDR3 is TGTGCCAGTAGTATCTCGGCGGGAGGTTACAATGAGCAGTTCTTC. This gives the protein CASSISAGGYNEQFF.

This chain uses TRBV7-9 with TRBJ1-5; D gene uncertain. There are 14 residues in the CDR3. Germline-derived CDR1 and CDR2 are SEHNR and FQNEAQ (reference sequence). V was clipped by 6 bases and J by 1 base, with 10 bases between them. Here the CDR3 DNA reads TGTGCCAGCAGTCAACGGGAAAGCAATCAGCCCCAGCATTTT. This gives the protein CASSQRESNQPQHF.

The rearrangement uses TRBV24-1 and TRBJ2-1, with 10 bases matching TRBD2. With 2 bases clipped from V and 6 bases from J, the junction kept 9 bases outside the gene matches. Germline lookup yields CDR1 KGHDR and CDR2 SFDVKD. CDR3 length equals 17 residues. CDR3 bases: TGTGCCACCAGTGATTCGACGGCTAGCGGGAGTAGCAATGAGCAGTTCTTC. This codes for CATSDSTASGSSNEQFF.

The CDR3 DNA reads as TGCAGTGCTAGCAAACCGGGACAGGTTTATAGCAATCAGCCCCAGCATTTT. It is translated as CSASKPGQVYSNQPQHF. The rearrangement uses TRBV20-1 and TRBJ1-5, with 8 bases fitting TRBD1. The ends lost 3 bases at V and 0 bases at J; junction bases unmatched: 10. This CDR3 spans 17 amino acids. CDR1 is DFQATT and CDR2 is SNEGSKA in the germline V gene (reference sequence).

This clonotype rates as large (0.1 to 1%). V gene TRBV5-1 combines with J gene TRBJ1-1; tentatively, D is TRBD1 (5 bases). The CDR3 is 12 residues long. Germline V gene lookup returns CDR1 SGHRS and CDR2 YFSETQ. With 2 bases removed from V and 8 bases from J, the gap between germline ends came to 10 bases. Here the CDR3 DNA reads TGCGCCAGCAGCTTTGACAGACAAGAAGCTTTCTTT. Protein: CASSFDRQEAFF.

J is TRBJ1-3 and V is TRBV20-1; 8 positions match TRBD1. Germline-derived CDR1 and CDR2 are DFQATT and SNEGSKA (reference sequence). CDR3 size: 13 residues. The trim removed 0 bases at V and 9 bases at J, leaving 4 bases unmatched. The CDR3: CSARDLQGGTIYF. Here the CDR3 DNA reads TGCAGTGCTAGAGATTTACAGGGGGGCACCATATATTTT.

This chain links TRBV27 with TRBJ2-1; the match to TRBD2 covers 11 bases. The CDR3 is made up of 13 amino acids. Germline assignment: CDR1 MNHEY and CDR2 SMNVEV (reference sequence). The junction had 3 bases not matched to a gene; V was cut back by 6 bases and J by 8 bases. The CDR3 spells CASRPSGRYEQFF. The CDR3 coding sequence is TGTGCCAGCAGGCCTAGCGGGAGGTATGAGCAGTTCTTC.

This clonotype came up a few times. The chain combines TRBV20-1 with TRBJ2-5; a weak D match, TRBD1 (5 bases). The CDR3 has 13 residues. Trimming took 5 bases from V and 3 from J, leaving 13 bases between them. Germline V lookup: CDR1 DFQATT, CDR2 SNEGSKA (reference sequence). The CDR3 sequence is CSAPGRTKETQYF. The DNA for the CDR3 is TGCAGTGCTCCCGGACGGACAAAAGAGACCCAGTACTTC.

J is TRBJ2-7 and V is TRBV18; TRBD2 aligns across 7 bases. With V trimmed by 3 bases and J by 2 bases, 7 bases remained unmatched. Per the germline V gene, CDR1 is KGHSH and CDR2 is LQKENI. The CDR3 loop spans 15 amino acids. The CDR3 nucleotides read TGTGCCAGCTCACCTGGGCTAGCGGAAACCTACGAGCAGTACTTC. This translates into CASSPGLAETYEQYF.

The chain couples TRBV6-1 to TRBJ1-1; possibly TRBD1 for D (5 bases). The CDR3 spans 15 residues. Germline-derived CDR1 and CDR2 are MNHNS and SASEGT. The V gene lost 0 bases and the J gene lost 7 bases, with 15 bases spanning the gap. The CDR3 DNA follows: TGTGCCAGCAGTGAAGCGCATGGGGGATCGGGTGAAGCTTTCTTT. It is translated as CASSEAHGGSGEAFF.

This clonotype has just a few counts. At one of its ends the junction is not consistent with the germline gene, which may arise from a read error. The chain has TRBV7-7 and TRBJ2-5; D gene uncertain. CDR1 SSHAT and CDR2 FNYEAQ come from the germline V gene (reference sequence). The CDR3 is 13 amino acids. The CDR3 loop is CASSLGHQETQYF. CDR3 coding DNA: TGTGCTAGCAGCTTAGGACACCAAGAGACCCAGTACTTC.

This clonotype was recorded a few times. This chain uses TRBV24-1 with TRBJ2-7; D is perhaps TRBD1 (5 bases). CDR1 and CDR2 from the germline V gene are KGHDR and SFDVKD. This CDR3 has 14 amino acids. Trimming removed 3 bases at V and 5 bases at J, with 13 bases between. CDR3 protein: CATSDSPGQNEQYF. CDR3 DNA sequence: TGTGCCACCAGTGATAGCCCTGGACAAAACGAGCAGTACTTC.

The gene calls are TRBV4-3 and TRBJ2-1; maybe TRBD1 (6 bases). V was pared by 4 bases and J by 7 bases, with 17 bases between. Looked up from germline, CDR1 is LGHNA and CDR2 is YSLEER. The length of the CDR3 is 15 residues. The CDR3 DNA reads as TGCGCCAGCAGCCGAACCGGGTCCCAGGGGAATGAGCAGTTCTTC. It encodes CASSRTGSQGNEQFF.

This clonotype was counted only a few times. This chain connects TRBV20-1 to TRBJ2-3; D unclear. Trimming shortened V by 6 bases and J by 3 bases, and 19 bases separated the two germline ends. The CDR3 length is 15 residues. CDR1 is DFQATT, CDR2 SNEGSKA, per germline (reference sequence). In DNA form, the CDR3 reads TGCAGTGCCCAGGTCGCCCTTTCGAGAACAGATACGCAGTATTTT. It codes for CSAQVALSRTDTQYF.

V and J are TRBV27 and TRBJ1-5; TRBD1 matches at 10 bases. Germline V gene data show CDR1 as MNHEY and CDR2 as SMNVEV (reference sequence). The ends lost 5 bases at V and 7 bases at J; junction bases unmatched: 5. This CDR3 spans 14 amino acids. CDR3 in DNA: TGTGCCAGCAGTGTGGGACAGGGGTCCCAGCCCCAGCATTTT. Translation gives CASSVGQGSQPQHF.